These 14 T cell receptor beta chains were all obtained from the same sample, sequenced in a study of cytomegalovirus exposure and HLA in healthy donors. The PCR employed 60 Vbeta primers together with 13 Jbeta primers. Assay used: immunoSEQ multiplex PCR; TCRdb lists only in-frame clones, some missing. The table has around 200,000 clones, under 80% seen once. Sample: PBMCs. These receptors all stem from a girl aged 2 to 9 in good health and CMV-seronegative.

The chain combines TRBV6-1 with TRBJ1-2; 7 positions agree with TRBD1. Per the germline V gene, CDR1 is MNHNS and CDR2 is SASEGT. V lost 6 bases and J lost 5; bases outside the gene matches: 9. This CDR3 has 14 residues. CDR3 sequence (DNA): TGTGCCAGCAGCGAGACCGGGACAGCATATGGCTACACCTTC. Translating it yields CASSETGTAYGYTF.

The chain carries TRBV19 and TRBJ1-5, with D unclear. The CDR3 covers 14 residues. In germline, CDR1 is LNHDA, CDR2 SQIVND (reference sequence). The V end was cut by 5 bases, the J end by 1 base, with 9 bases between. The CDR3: CASSLSLSNQPQHF. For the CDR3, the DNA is TGTGCCAGTAGTCTCTCACTGAGCAATCAGCCCCAGCATTTT.

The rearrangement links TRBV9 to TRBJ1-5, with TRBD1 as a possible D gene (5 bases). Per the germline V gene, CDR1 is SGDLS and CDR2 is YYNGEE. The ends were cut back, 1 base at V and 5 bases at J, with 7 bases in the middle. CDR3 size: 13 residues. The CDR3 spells CASSVTGHQPQHF. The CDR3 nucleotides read TGTGCCAGCAGCGTAACAGGTCATCAGCCCCAGCATTTT.

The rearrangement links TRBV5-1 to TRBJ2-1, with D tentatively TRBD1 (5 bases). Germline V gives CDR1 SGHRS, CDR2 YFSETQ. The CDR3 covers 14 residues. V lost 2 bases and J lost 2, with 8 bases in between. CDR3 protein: CASSFRDTYNEQFF. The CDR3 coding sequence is TGCGCCAGCAGCTTCAGGGATACCTACAATGAGCAGTTCTTC.

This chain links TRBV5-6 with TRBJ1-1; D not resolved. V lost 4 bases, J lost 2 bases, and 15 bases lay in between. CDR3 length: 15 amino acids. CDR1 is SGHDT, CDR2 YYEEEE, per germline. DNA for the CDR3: TGTGCCAGCAGCCCCATCAGCACAGCTAACACTGAAGCTTTCTTT. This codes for CASSPISTANTEAFF. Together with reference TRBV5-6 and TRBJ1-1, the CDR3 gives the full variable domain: DAGVTQSPTHLIKTRGQQVTLRCSPKSGHDTVSWYQQALGQGPQFIFQYYEEEERQRGNFPDRFSGHQFPNYSSELNVNALLLGDSALYLCASSPISTANTEAFFGQGTRLTVV.

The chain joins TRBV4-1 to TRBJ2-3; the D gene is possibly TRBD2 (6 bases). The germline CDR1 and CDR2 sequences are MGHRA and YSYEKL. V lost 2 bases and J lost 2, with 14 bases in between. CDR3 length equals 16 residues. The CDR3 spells CASSQPTRRVTDTQYF. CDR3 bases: TGCGCCAGCAGCCAACCGACTAGACGGGTCACAGATACGCAGTATTTT.

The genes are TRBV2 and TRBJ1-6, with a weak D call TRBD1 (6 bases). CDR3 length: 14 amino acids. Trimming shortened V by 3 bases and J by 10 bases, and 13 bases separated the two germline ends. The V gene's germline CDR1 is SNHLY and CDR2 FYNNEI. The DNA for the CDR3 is TGTGCCAGCAGTGAGTCCAGGGGTGGGTCACCCCTCCACTTT. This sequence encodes CASSESRGGSPLHF.

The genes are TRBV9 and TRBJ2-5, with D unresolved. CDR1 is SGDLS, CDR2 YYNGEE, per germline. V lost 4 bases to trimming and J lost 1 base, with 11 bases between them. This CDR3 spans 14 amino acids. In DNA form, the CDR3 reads TGTGCCAGCAGCAAAGCGCCAGCCCAAGAGACCCAGTACTTC. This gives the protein CASSKAPAQETQYF.

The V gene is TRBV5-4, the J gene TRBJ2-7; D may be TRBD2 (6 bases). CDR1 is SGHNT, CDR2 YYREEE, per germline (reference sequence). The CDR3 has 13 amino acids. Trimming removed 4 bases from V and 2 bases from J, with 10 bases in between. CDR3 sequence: CASSNRGTYEQYF. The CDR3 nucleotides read TGTGCCAGCAGCAACCGGGGGACCTACGAGCAGTACTTC.

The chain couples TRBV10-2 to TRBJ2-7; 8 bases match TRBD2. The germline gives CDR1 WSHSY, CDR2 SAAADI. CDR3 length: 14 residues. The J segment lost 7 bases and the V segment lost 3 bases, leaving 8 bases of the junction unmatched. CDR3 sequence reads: CASSEPGLGWEQYF. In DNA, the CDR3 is TGCGCCAGCAGTGAACCGGGACTAGGATGGGAGCAGTACTTC.

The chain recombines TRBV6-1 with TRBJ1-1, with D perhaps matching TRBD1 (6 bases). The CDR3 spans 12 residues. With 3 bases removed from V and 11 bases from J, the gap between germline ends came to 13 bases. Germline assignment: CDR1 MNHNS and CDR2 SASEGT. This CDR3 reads CASSEHRVRAFF. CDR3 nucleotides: TGTGCCAGCAGTGAGCACAGGGTGAGGGCTTTCTTT.

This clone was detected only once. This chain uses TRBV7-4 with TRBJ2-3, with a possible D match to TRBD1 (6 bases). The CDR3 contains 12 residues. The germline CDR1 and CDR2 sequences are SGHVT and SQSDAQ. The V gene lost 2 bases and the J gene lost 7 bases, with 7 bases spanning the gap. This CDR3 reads CASSLQGHTQYF. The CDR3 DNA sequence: TGTGCCAGCAGCTTACAGGGGCATACGCAGTATTTT.

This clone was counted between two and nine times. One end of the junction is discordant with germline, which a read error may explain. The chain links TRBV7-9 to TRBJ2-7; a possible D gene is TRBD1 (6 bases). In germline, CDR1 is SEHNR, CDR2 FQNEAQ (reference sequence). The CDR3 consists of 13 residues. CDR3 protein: CASSKTGSHEQYF. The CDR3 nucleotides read TGTGCCAGCAGCAAGACAGGCTCCCACGAGCAGTACTTC.

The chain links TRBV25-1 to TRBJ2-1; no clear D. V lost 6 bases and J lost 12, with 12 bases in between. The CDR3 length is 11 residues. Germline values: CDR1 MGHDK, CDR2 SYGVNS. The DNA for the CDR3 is TGTGCCAGCAGATACGACACTTCGCAGTTCTTC. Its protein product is CASRYDTSQFF.